Sequencing of this T cell receptor (beta chain) was carried out in a study of T-cell memory formation after mild COVID-19 (dated by TCRdb to 2020 to 2022). Broadly, across the study: Most TCR sequence clusters were specific to one of the two donors. In two donors, T-cell clones that expanded and contracted after mild COVID-19 were tracked by sequencing TCRalpha and TCRbeta repertoires over time. Two young, previously healthy adult volunteers, one female and one male, were included in the cohort.

Comments on this clonotype: This receptor's antigen is unknown. Base qualities are not at hand, and no much larger clone is one base apart.

According to the germline V gene (reference sequence), CDR1 reads SEHNR and CDR2 reads FQNEAQ. From cysteine to phenylalanine, the CDR3 is 11 amino acids long. Only the CDR3 part of the read is kept: 33 bases, read in frame from the first base. The V and J ends are trimmed by 8 bases and 2 bases, leaving 7 bases between them. General findings and caveats noted by the study authors: Contracting CD4+ clones were found mainly in CM and EM memory subsets, while CD8+ clones were enriched in EMRA. SARS-CoV-2 specificity of the second-wave clones peaking on day 37 was not confirmed. The detection of some responding clones in pre-infection memory suggests that pre-existing cross-reactive memory T cells joined the SARS-CoV-2 response. Balanced CD4/CD8 phenotypes were observed for clones contracting from day 15 to 85, whereas a bias towards CD4+ was observed for a second wave of clones expanding from day 15 to 37. The study included only a couple of mild cases, and larger cohorts that include severe cases with pre-infection samples were judged to be necessary.

Ficoll-Paque density gradient centrifugation was the method used to isolate PBMCs. Data came from an Illumina NovaSeq 6000. cDNA libraries for TCRalpha and TCRbeta were prepared by 5'RACE using constant-segment primers, with sample barcodes and unique molecular identifiers added. RNA was extracted from every sample with Trizol reagent. Amplification of the libraries took two PCR steps, and the second step added a second sample barcode plus Illumina TruSeq adapters. The libraries were sequenced on an Illumina NovaSeq using 2 x 150 bp paired-end reads. The original pipeline was this. Demultiplexing of reads and collapsing into UMI-guided consensus sequences were performed with migec v1.2.7. With mixcr v2.1.11, UMI consensuses were aligned to TRA and TRB V and J templates and assembled into clonotypes. A clonotype was counted as expanded or contracted only when both edgeR and NoisET called the clonotype significant, with the noise models trained on biological replicates. For edgeR calls, a false discovery rate-adjusted p below 0.01 and a log2 fold-change threshold of 1 were applied. As an exploratory analysis of dynamics, PCA with hierarchical clustering was applied to max-normalized trajectories of the 1000 most abundant clonotypes. The CD4 or CD8 phenotype of responding clones was assigned using the separately sequenced CD4+ and CD8+ repertoires. The public sequencing data were trimmed at Q25 with fastp and processed into clonotypes with MiXCR by TCRdb, which kept only in-frame beta chains. Each entry is one CDR3 protein sequence, shown with its most common DNA and genes. These V and J calls rely on TCRdb rather than the paper's analysis. The sample includes a few hundred thousand distinct CDR3 sequences, with roughly 30% observed a single time. The ten largest make up 11% of the sample.

The receptor was derived from an adult woman who had mild COVID-19 (a few samples of this study predate the infection). The sample titles of this study are shuffled in the database, so cell type and time point are left out; the donor was told from shared clones. The sample comprised PBMCs or a T cell subset sorted from them (not recorded which). The chain is made from TRBV7-9 and TRBJ2-7; there is no confident call for the D gene. The CDR3 reads CASASAYEQYF. The DNA reads as follows: TGTGCCAGCGCCTCCGCCTACGAGCAGTACTTC.